The 23 T cell receptor beta chains in this list originate from one sample, sequenced in a study of response to subunit inactivated influenza vaccine. From the RT-PCR reads, TCRdb called clonotypes with MiXCR, one entry per CDR3 protein. The sample includes about 520,000 distinct CDR3 sequences, approximately 6.9% of them seen just once. This specimen consisted of PBMCs from blood, obtained around 25 months after vaccination. These receptors were collected from a man aged 50-75 years who received an inactivated influenza vaccine.

V and J are TRBV2 and TRBJ2-7; the D is unclear. The CDR3 loop spans 13 amino acids. Germline values: CDR1 SNHLY, CDR2 FYNNEI. Trimming took 7 bases from V and 3 from J, leaving 13 bases between them. The CDR3 sequence is CASTLMVYYEQYF. Written as DNA, the CDR3 is TGTGCCAGCACCCTTATGGTGTACTACGAGCAGTACTTC. The full variable domain, its missing parts supplied by reference TRBV2 and TRBJ2-7, is EPEVTQTPSHQVTQMGQEVILRCVPISNHLYFYWYRQILGQKVEFLVSFYNNEISEKSEIFDDQFSVERPDGSNFTLKIRSTKLEDSAMYFCASTLMVYYEQYFGPGTRLTVT.

The gene calls are TRBV29-1 and TRBJ2-1, with D possibly matching TRBD2 (6 bases). This CDR3 has 13 amino acids. V gave up 3 bases and J gave up 7 bases, with 13 bases separating them. Germline CDR1 SQVTM, CDR2 ANQGSEA. The CDR3 reads CSVEITGGNEQFF. The CDR3 nucleotides are TGCAGCGTTGAGATTACTGGAGGGAATGAGCAGTTCTTC.

This clonotype was observed a few times. V usage is TRBV7-2 and J usage is TRBJ2-7, with 13 bases matching TRBD2. Germline trimming cut 5 bases from V and 4 bases from J; bases unmatched to any gene: 11. This CDR3 is built from 17 residues. Germline V lookup: CDR1 SGHTA, CDR2 FQGNSA. The CDR3 nucleotides are TGTGCCAGCAGCCCGGGGACTAGCGGGACCGAATCGTACGAGCAGTACTTC. It is translated as CASSPGTSGTESYEQYF.

The table lists this clonotype with many counts. The CDR3 DNA reads as TGTGCCAGCAGCAAGGGGACTAGCGGGACCGGGGAGCTGTTTTTT. Encoded protein: CASSKGTSGTGELFF. V usage is TRBV3-1 and J usage is TRBJ2-2, with 12 nucleotides matching TRBD2. Germline CDR1 reads LGHDT; CDR2 reads YNNKEL (reference sequence). V lost 5 bases, J lost 5 bases, and 3 bases stayed unmatched. The CDR3 extends over 15 amino acids.

The chain is built from TRBV20-1 and TRBJ1-5, with D perhaps matching TRBD1 (6 bases). Trimming took 3 bases from V and 0 from J, leaving 15 bases between them. Germline values: CDR1 DFQATT, CDR2 SNEGSKA (reference sequence). This CDR3 spans 16 amino acids. In nucleotides, the CDR3 is TGCAGTGCTAGGGGGAGGGGGGATCATAGCAATCAGCCCCAGCATTTT. Protein: CSARGRGDHSNQPQHF.

This sequence joins TRBV19 and TRBJ2-1, with 7 bases that match TRBD2. The ends lost 3 bases at V and 9 bases at J; junction bases unmatched: 2. Germline loops: CDR1 LNHDA, CDR2 SQIVND (reference sequence). This CDR3 has 12 amino acids. The CDR3 DNA reads TGTGCCAGTAGTATGGGAGGGATTGAGCAGTTCTTC. Translated: CASSMGGIEQFF.

This chain uses TRBV28 with TRBJ1-6; no reliable D call. Germline values: CDR1 MDHEN, CDR2 SYDVKM. The CDR3 sequence is 14 residues long. V shed 2 bases and J shed 7 bases, with 9 bases lying between them. The DNA for the CDR3 is TGTGCCAGCAGTTTAAATTCAGGAAATTCACCCCTCCACTTT. Translating it yields CASSLNSGNSPLHF.

The chain has TRBV19 and TRBJ1-1, with 7 bases fitting TRBD1. Germline assignment: CDR1 LNHDA and CDR2 SQIVND (reference sequence). There are 14 residues in the CDR3. V dropped 3 bases and J dropped 6; count of bases not matched to a gene: 7. The CDR3 protein is CASSIRKGAAEAFF. The DNA of the CDR3 is TGTGCCAGTAGTATTAGGAAGGGGGCTGCTGAAGCTTTCTTT.

This clonotype was detected ten times or more. The chain joins TRBV13 to TRBJ1-2; no reliable D call. The CDR3 length is 14 residues. V lost 2 bases and J 8 bases, leaving 15 bases between the germline ends. Germline V lookup: CDR1 PRHDT, CDR2 FYEKMQ (reference sequence). The CDR3 protein is CASSLWSDSPGYTF. The DNA for the CDR3 is TGTGCCAGCAGCTTATGGTCGGACTCTCCCGGCTACACCTTC.

A few counts support this clonotype. The chain combines TRBV6-2 or TRBV6-3 with TRBJ1-5; 7 bases agree with TRBD1. The V and J ends lost 5 bases and 5 bases, in that order; junction bases with no gene match: 3. CDR3 length: 13 amino acids. The germline V gene encodes CDR1 MNHEY and CDR2 SVGEGT. The CDR3 nucleotides are TGTGCCAGCAGTAAGACAGGGTATCAGCCCCAGCATTTT. Translated, it gives CASSKTGYQPQHF.

This clonotype has ten or more counts. CDR3 region: CASSHAGGEQFF. DNA for the CDR3: TGCGCCAGCAGCCACGCAGGGGGTGAGCAGTTCTTC. V is TRBV5-1 and J is TRBJ2-1, with 7 bases lining up with TRBD1. V lost 4 bases to trimming and J lost 9 bases; unmatched junction nucleotides: 4. The CDR3 spans 12 residues. CDR1 and CDR2 from the germline V gene are SGHRS and YFSETQ.

V usage is TRBV6-1 and J usage is TRBJ2-5; D possibly uses TRBD1 or TRBD2 (5 bases each). Per germline, CDR1 MNHNS and CDR2 SASEGT. The CDR3 has 15 residues. V lost 6 bases and J 1 base, leaving 15 bases between the germline ends. The CDR3: CASRVGVGSQETQYF. Written as DNA, the CDR3 is TGTGCCAGCAGGGTGGGGGTGGGATCCCAAGAGACCCAGTACTTC.

This sequence joins TRBV28 and TRBJ1-2, with D possibly matching TRBD1 (5 bases). Germline lookup yields CDR1 MDHEN and CDR2 SYDVKM. The CDR3 runs 15 residues. V gave up 6 bases and J gave up 2 bases, with 16 bases separating them. The CDR3 loop reads CASSALQGRNYGYTF. The CDR3 bases are TGTGCCAGCAGCGCTCTCCAGGGAAGAAACTATGGCTACACCTTC.

This clonotype was observed a few times. The rearrangement uses TRBV4-3 and TRBJ1-6; D unresolved. Germline V gene lookup returns CDR1 LGHNA and CDR2 YSLEER. The CDR3 runs 14 residues. V was clipped by 0 bases and J by 11 bases, with 11 bases between them. The CDR3 region is CASSQDPGITPLHF. As DNA, the CDR3 is TGCGCCAGCAGCCAAGATCCCGGCATCACACCCCTCCACTTT.

The V and J genes are TRBV20-1 and TRBJ2-5, with D possibly TRBD2 on 6 matching bases. The CDR3 is made up of 15 amino acids. The germline V gene has CDR1 DFQATT and CDR2 SNEGSKA (reference sequence). V lost 3 bases and J lost 7, with 21 bases in between. The CDR3 DNA reads as TGCAGTGCTAGCTTTTCCCGCGGGACCGTTGGGACCCAGTACTTC. This codes for CSASFSRGTVGTQYF.

The table lists this clonotype with many counts. CDR3 sequence reads: CASSPLGLAGGYYEQYF. The CDR3 region has the DNA TGTGCCAGCAGCCCTCTTGGACTAGCGGGGGGTTACTACGAGCAGTACTTC. The rearrangement joins TRBV3-1 to TRBJ2-7, with 14 bases identical to TRBD2. The V and J ends lost 4 bases and 3 bases, in that order; junction bases with no gene match: 8. This CDR3 is 17 amino acids long. Germline V gene lookup returns CDR1 LGHDT and CDR2 YNNKEL (reference sequence).

The V gene is TRBV12-3 or TRBV12-4, the J gene TRBJ2-1; the D is unclear. CDR3 length: 17 amino acids. The ends were cut back, 11 bases at V and 2 bases at J, with 25 bases in the middle. The CDR3 is CACRFYSGRLTYNEQFF. CDR3 DNA sequence: TGTGCCTGCCGTTTTTATAGTGGTCGACTCACCTACAATGAGCAGTTCTTC.

This clonotype showed up just a few times. This chain joins TRBV7-9 and TRBJ1-1, with TRBD1 as a possible D gene (6 bases). CDR1 and CDR2 (germline): SEHNR, FQNEAQ (reference sequence). The CDR3 consists of 15 residues. The germline V and J ends were trimmed by 4 bases and 3 bases, with 15 bases remaining between them. The CDR3 DNA reads TGTGCCAGCAGCTCTCGCAGGGGTGCGGACACTGAAGCTTTCTTT. Translating gives CASSSRRGADTEAFF.

This chain joins TRBV3-1 and TRBJ1-4; D remains unclear. Trimming shortened V by 4 bases and J by 8 bases, and 11 bases separated the two germline ends. CDR1 is LGHDT and CDR2 is YNNKEL in the germline V gene (reference sequence). The CDR3 has 13 amino acids. The CDR3 reads CASSPRVEEKLFF. The CDR3 region has the DNA TGTGCCAGCAGCCCAAGGGTTGAAGAAAAACTGTTTTTT.

There are a few counts of this clonotype. The CDR3 bases are TGTGCCAGCAGCCTGACGTCCCTAAACCCTTCACCCCTCCACTTT. This sequence encodes CASSLTSLNPSPLHF. This chain uses TRBV11-1 with TRBJ1-6, with D unresolved. V was clipped by 5 bases and J by 9 bases, with 17 bases between them. The germline V gene encodes CDR1 SGHAT and CDR2 FQDESV (reference sequence). The CDR3 length is 15 residues.

This clonotype came up a few times. The V gene is TRBV12-3 or TRBV12-4, the J gene TRBJ2-6, with 8 bases that match TRBD1. The length of the CDR3 is 15 residues. After removal of 8 bases from V and 5 bases from J, the junction contained 8 bases not matched to a gene. In nucleotides, the CDR3 is TGTGCCAGCTTCCCAGGGGGCGCCTGGGCCAACGTCCTGACTTTC. As protein: CASFPGGAWANVLTF.

The gene calls are TRBV7-2 and TRBJ2-5; tentative D call: TRBD2 (5 bases). The CDR3 totals 14 residues. V was pared by 1 base and J by 2 bases, with 8 bases between. Per germline, CDR1 SGHTA and CDR2 FQGNSA. The CDR3 region is CASSLVWTQETQYF. Written as DNA, the CDR3 is TGTGCCAGCAGCTTAGTCTGGACTCAAGAGACCCAGTACTTC.

This clonotype was observed a few times. V is TRBV2 and J is TRBJ2-7; no definite D call. V lost 3 bases, J lost 2 bases, and 14 bases lay in between. Germline V gene sequence: CDR1 SNHLY, CDR2 FYNNEI. The CDR3 runs to 15 residues. Here the CDR3 reads CASSDPYQMTYEQYF. The DNA of the CDR3 is TGTGCCAGCAGTGACCCGTACCAGATGACCTACGAGCAGTACTTC.